The clone carrying this TCR beta chain was seen a handful of times. The antigen is not known. From germline, CDR1 is DFQATT and CDR2 SNEGSKA (reference sequence). V was pared by 0 bases and J by 5 bases, with 13 bases between. This CDR3 has 14 residues. This sample is part of a study of blood T cells in healthy people across ages. Notes on the study in general: Unsorted PBMC input precluded a conclusive naive versus antigen-experienced comparison.

Through a sample-barcoded 5' primer and a J-beta primer mix, a second PCR was run for about 7 to 12 cycles. Each CDR3 protein gets one entry after TCRdb re-called the 5' RACE reads with MiXCR. The sample holds about 560,000 distinct CDR3 sequences, 27% seen once. The data also belong to a second study, concerning T cells of mothers and their children.

The V call is TRBV20-1, the J call TRBJ1-1; unclear D gene. This receptor was identified in a boy aged 2 to 10 in good health. Sequencing input: blood. Here the CDR3 DNA reads TGCAGTGCTAGAGATCTGACGGCCCCAACTGAAGCTTTCTTT. Translation: CSARDLTAPTEAFF.